Following are 29 T cell receptor beta chains from one sample sequenced in a study of blood T cells in healthy people across ages. The authors ran a second PCR of 7 to 11 cycles using a sample-barcoded 5' primer and a J-beta primer mix. TCRdb re-derived calls from the 5' RACE reads in MiXCR, one entry per CDR3 protein. The sample has approximately 790,000 distinct CDR3 sequences, around two thirds seen once; the top ten hold about 30%. The sample consisted of blood. All receptors come from a man aged 25 to 40 in good health.

CDR3 residues: CASSEGPGVGELFF. In DNA form, the CDR3 reads TGTGCCAGCAGTGAAGGACCAGGTGTCGGGGAGCTGTTTTTT. The chain joins TRBV2 to TRBJ2-2, with D unresolved. V lost 1 base and J lost 7, with 10 bases in between. The CDR3 runs 14 residues. From germline, CDR1 is SNHLY and CDR2 FYNNEI.

The chain uses TRBV10-3 and TRBJ2-5; D possibly corresponds to TRBD2 (5 bases). This CDR3 is built from 12 residues. From germline, CDR1 is ENHRY and CDR2 SYGVKD. V dropped 7 bases and J dropped 4 bases, with 10 bases sitting between them. CDR3 region: CAINGVGETQYF. CDR3 DNA: TGTGCCATCAACGGGGTTGGAGAGACCCAGTACTTC.

This rearrangement joins TRBV10-2 to TRBJ2-7, with 7 bases identical to TRBD1. V lost 6 bases, J lost 0 bases, and 14 bases stayed unmatched. The CDR3 covers 17 residues. Germline loops: CDR1 WSHSY, CDR2 SAAADI. CDR3 in amino acids: CASRGDRDSVISYEQYF. In nucleotides, the CDR3 is TGCGCCAGCAGGGGGGACCGGGACAGCGTAATCTCCTACGAGCAGTACTTC.

This chain's CDR3 is CSARDLLREKLFF. DNA of the CDR3: TGCAGTGCTAGAGACCTCCTAAGGGAAAAACTGTTTTTT. The rearrangement joins TRBV20-1 to TRBJ1-4; D uncertain. Germline assignment: CDR1 DFQATT and CDR2 SNEGSKA (reference sequence). This CDR3 has 13 residues. V was trimmed by 0 bases and J by 8 bases, leaving 10 bases between them.

A few counts support this clonotype. The chain recombines TRBV29-1 with TRBJ1-2, with 7 bases matching TRBD1. V lost 3 bases and J lost 4; bases outside the gene matches: 14. CDR1 is SQVTM, CDR2 ANQGSEA, per germline. This CDR3 region has 16 residues. CDR3 coding DNA: TGCAGCGTTGACATACTCGGGACAGATATCCTCTATGGCTACACCTTC. Translated: CSVDILGTDILYGYTF.

This clonotype was seen once. The V call is TRBV4-1, the J call TRBJ2-3, with D perhaps matching TRBD1 (6 bases). Germline V gene data show CDR1 as MGHRA and CDR2 as YSYEKL. With 3 bases removed from V and 2 bases from J, the gap between germline ends came to 21 bases. The CDR3 is made up of 18 amino acids. CDR3 DNA sequence: TGCGCCAGCAGCCACCTCAGTAGTGGGACATTAAACACAGATACGCAGTATTTT. Amino acid sequence: CASSHLSSGTLNTDTQYF.

The chain combines TRBV7-7 with TRBJ2-1; 8 bases are shared with TRBD1. V lost 5 bases, J lost 7 bases, and 16 bases stayed unmatched. This CDR3 contains 17 residues. Germline-derived CDR1 and CDR2 are SSHAT and FNYEAQ (reference sequence). As DNA, the CDR3 is TGTGCCAGCAGCCGAGACCTGGGGCAGGGGGCGGGAAATGAGCAGTTCTTC. Translated, it gives CASSRDLGQGAGNEQFF.

This chain uses TRBV3-1 with TRBJ1-2; no reliable D call. Trimming took 4 bases from V and 7 from J, leaving 13 bases between them. This CDR3 spans 13 amino acids. Looked up from germline, CDR1 is LGHDT and CDR2 is YNNKEL (reference sequence). The CDR3, as DNA: TGTGCCAGCAGCCCTTCTCCGGGTTTTGGCTACACCTTC. The encoded protein is CASSPSPGFGYTF.

This clonotype was detected only a few times. A much larger clone differs by one base, so this may be a read error. The J gene is TRBJ2-5, the V gene TRBV10-3; D tentatively reads TRBD1 or TRBD2 (5 bases each). TRBJ2-7 explains the end of the DNA better; the J call may be wrong. The CDR3 loop spans 11 amino acids. CDR1 is ENHRY and CDR2 is SYGVKD in the germline V gene. The CDR3 sequence is CAISGGYEQYF. In DNA, the CDR3 is TGTGCCATCAGTGGGGGGTACGAGCAGTACTTC.

This rearrangement joins TRBV30 to TRBJ2-4; TRBD2 might be the D (5 bases). The J call may be in error: the DNA end matches TRBJ2-7 better. The CDR3 length is 13 residues. The germline gives CDR1 GTSNPN, CDR2 SVGIG (reference sequence). In nucleotides, the CDR3 is TGTGCCTGGAGTGCGCGGGCTCCCTACGAGCAGTACTTC. Its protein is CAWSARAPYEQYF.

CDR3 amino acids: CASRGPGQTNSGANVLTF. The CDR3 DNA reads TGTGCCAGCAGGGGACCGGGACAGACCAACTCTGGGGCCAACGTCCTGACTTTC. V is TRBV7-9 and J is TRBJ2-6; TRBD1 aligns across 7 bases. CDR1 and CDR2 (germline): SEHNR, FQNEAQ (reference sequence). The CDR3 consists of 18 residues. Trimming at V came to 6 bases and at J to 0 bases, leaving 11 bases not matched to a gene.

The gene calls are TRBV3-1 and TRBJ2-2; 8 bases match TRBD1. The CDR3 spans 15 residues. CDR1 and CDR2 (germline): LGHDT, YNNKEL (reference sequence). With 7 bases clipped from V and 5 bases from J, the junction kept 9 bases outside the gene matches. The CDR3 sequence: CASNLGQGGTGELFF. The CDR3 nucleotides read TGTGCCAGCAACCTTGGACAGGGTGGGACCGGGGAGCTGTTTTTT.

This clonotype was recorded a few times. The J gene is TRBJ2-7, the V gene TRBV27; the match to TRBD1 covers 8 bases. This CDR3 has 14 residues. Trimming removed 8 bases from V and 1 base from J; junction bases left unmatched: 7. Per germline, CDR1 MNHEY and CDR2 SMNVEV (reference sequence). The CDR3: CASRRQGLSYEQYF. CDR3 nucleotides: TGTGCCAGCCGAAGACAGGGGTTGTCCTACGAGCAGTACTTC.

This clonotype was observed a handful of times. This chain joins TRBV5-1 and TRBJ2-6; unclear D gene. The CDR3 runs 15 residues. V was cut by 7 bases and J by 0 bases, with 11 bases left in between. From germline, CDR1 is SGHRS and CDR2 YFSETQ. The CDR3 loop is CASSSGDSGANVLTF. Written as DNA, the CDR3 is TGCGCCAGCTCTTCGGGCGACTCTGGGGCCAACGTCCTGACTTTC. Looking up the rest from reference TRBV5-1 and TRBJ2-6 gives the full variable domain: KAGVTQTPRYLIKTRGQQVTLSCSPISGHRSVSWYQQTPGQGLQFLFEYFSETQRNKGNFPGRFSGRQFSNSRSEMNVSTLELGDSALYLCASSSGDSGANVLTFGAGSRLTVL.

V usage is TRBV7-9 and J usage is TRBJ1-1, with 7 bases fitting TRBD1. This CDR3 is built from 15 residues. V trimming: 3 bases; J trimming: 1 base; junction bases outside the gene matches: 5. Germline CDR1 is SEHNR and CDR2 is FQNEAQ (reference sequence). The CDR3 DNA is TGTGCCAGCAGCTTCACAGGGGACCCGAACACTGAAGCTTTCTTT. This encodes CASSFTGDPNTEAFF. Full variable domain (remainder filled in from reference TRBV7-9 and TRBJ1-1): DTGVSQNPRHKITKRGQNVTFRCDPISEHNRLYWYRQTLGQGPEFLTYFQNEAQLEKSRLLSDRFSAERPKGSFSTLEIQRTEQGDSAMYLCASSFTGDPNTEAFFGQGTRLTVV.

This chain uses TRBV29-1 with TRBJ1-2; D is undetermined. V lost 2 bases, J lost 5 bases, and 9 bases lay in between. The CDR3 covers 12 residues. Germline values: CDR1 SQVTM, CDR2 ANQGSEA. The chain's CDR3 is CSVESADYGYTF. Here the CDR3 DNA reads TGCAGCGTTGAATCGGCTGATTATGGCTACACCTTC.

In this sample, this clonotype turned up a few times. The chain is built from TRBV7-2 and TRBJ2-3, with 13 bases matching TRBD2. The J segment lost 4 bases and the V segment lost 11 bases, leaving 12 bases of the junction unmatched. The CDR3 runs to 16 residues. Germline CDR1 is SGHTA and CDR2 is FQGNSA. CDR3 region: CASRGGTSGVADTQYF. The CDR3 region has the DNA TGTGCCTCACGCGGGGGGACTAGCGGGGTGGCAGATACGCAGTATTTT.

J is TRBJ2-1 and V is TRBV9; D possibly corresponds to TRBD2 (6 bases). This CDR3 comprises 16 residues. The V and J ends lost 2 bases and 2 bases respectively, with 14 bases between them. Germline V gene sequence: CDR1 SGDLS, CDR2 YYNGEE. CDR3 sequence (DNA): TGTGCCAGCAGCGTCGGAGGGGCAAGCGCCTACAATGAGCAGTTCTTC. Residues: CASSVGGASAYNEQFF.

This clonotype was found a few times. J is TRBJ2-3 and V is TRBV12-3 or TRBV12-4, with a tentative D call TRBD1 (6 bases). V shed 3 bases and J shed 1 base, with 11 bases lying between them. CDR3 size: 15 residues. The CDR3 bases are TGTGCCAGCAGTTTCCAGGACAGTGGCACAGATACGCAGTATTTT. Translation: CASSFQDSGTDTQYF.

This rearrangement joins TRBV4-3 to TRBJ2-2; 10 nucleotides match TRBD1. Trimming took 4 bases from V and 6 from J; bases not matched to a gene: 8. Looked up from germline, CDR1 is LGHNA and CDR2 is YSLEER. This CDR3 is 16 amino acids long. The CDR3 spells CASSLRQGARAGELFF. CDR3 in DNA: TGCGCCAGCAGCCTACGACAGGGGGCGAGGGCCGGGGAGCTGTTTTTT.

The CDR3 loop reads CASSGTGDLRPYEQYF. For the CDR3, the DNA is TGTGCCAGCAGTGGGACAGGGGACCTCCGCCCCTACGAGCAGTACTTC. This chain uses TRBV28 with TRBJ2-7, with 10 positions matching TRBD1. The junction had 9 bases not matched to a gene; V was cut back by 5 bases and J by 2 bases. Germline-derived CDR1 and CDR2 are MDHEN and SYDVKM. The CDR3 contains 16 residues.

This clonotype showed up just a few times. J is TRBJ1-2 and V is TRBV13; D not resolved. The germline V gene has CDR1 PRHDT and CDR2 FYEKMQ (reference sequence). The V gene lost 7 bases and the J gene lost 6 bases, with 18 bases spanning the gap. The CDR3 length is 14 residues. The chain's CDR3 is CASKLHVNPHGYTF. The CDR3 region has the DNA TGTGCCAGCAAGCTTCACGTTAACCCTCATGGCTACACCTTC.

This rearrangement joins TRBV7-2 to TRBJ2-5, with 11 bases fitting TRBD2. The J call is uncertain, as TRBJ2-7 better fits the DNA end. CDR3 length: 15 residues. Germline CDR1 and CDR2: SGHTA and FQGNSA. This chain's CDR3 is CASSTLAGGPSEQYF. The CDR3 DNA follows: TGTGCCAGCAGCACCTTAGCGGGAGGGCCGAGCGAGCAGTACTTC.

This clonotype was detected once. At one end, the junction sequence differs from germline, possibly due to a read error. The chain recombines TRBV5-1 with TRBJ2-1; 9 bases align to TRBD2. The CDR3 totals 19 residues. Germline CDR1 reads SGHRS; CDR2 reads YFSETQ. This chain's CDR3 is CAGSLGSSGSGGHYNEQFF. CDR3 DNA: TGCGCCGGCAGCTTAGGGTCTTCCGGTAGCGGGGGCCACTACAATGAGCAGTTCTTC.

The chain employs TRBV7-2 and TRBJ2-1, with 16 nucleotides matching TRBD2. With V trimmed by 5 bases and J by 7 bases, 14 bases remained unmatched. Germline values: CDR1 SGHTA, CDR2 FQGNSA. This CDR3 is built from 19 residues. For the CDR3, the DNA is TGTGCCAGCAGCCCAAGGGGACTAGCGGGGGGGCGGCGGGGAAATGAGCAGTTCTTC. Its protein product is CASSPRGLAGGRRGNEQFF.

This clonotype was observed once. V gene TRBV10-3 combines with J gene TRBJ2-7; D not resolved. Trimming removed 7 bases from V and 3 bases from J, with 16 bases in between. The length of the CDR3 is 14 residues. The germline V gene has CDR1 ENHRY and CDR2 SYGVKD. DNA for the CDR3: TGTGCCATCAACGAGGAACCAGGCGGCTACGAGCAGTACTTC. As protein: CAINEEPGGYEQYF.

The chain is built from TRBV7-3 and TRBJ2-3; 8 nucleotides match TRBD2. The CDR3 length is 17 residues. Germline V lookup: CDR1 SGHTA, CDR2 FQGTGA. The junction had 7 bases not matched to a gene; V was cut back by 2 bases and J by 0 bases. The CDR3 spells CASSLAGGPISTDTQYF. The CDR3 coding sequence is TGTGCCAGCAGCTTAGCGGGGGGCCCTATTAGCACAGATACGCAGTATTTT.

As regards this clonotype: One junction end does not reproduce the germline sequence, and a read error may be involved. The V gene is TRBV29-1, the J gene TRBJ1-2; no clear D gene. This CDR3 has 12 residues. Germline-derived CDR1 and CDR2 are SQVTM and ANQGSEA. As DNA, the CDR3 is TGCAGCGTCGCGACCGGGAGGGATGGCCACACCTTC. Protein product: CSVATGRDGHTF.

This chain links TRBV20-1 with TRBJ1-1; D is uncertain. Germline-derived CDR1 and CDR2 are DFQATT and SNEGSKA (reference sequence). Trimming left V 6 bases short and J 6 bases short, with 11 bases between. The CDR3 consists of 11 residues. In nucleotides, the CDR3 is TGCAGTGCCAAGTGGAGCGCTGAAGCTTTCTTT. Its protein product is CSAKWSAEAFF.